Following are 17 T cell receptor beta chains from one sample sequenced in a study of blood T cell repertoires in COVID-19. The protocol was immunoSEQ multiplex PCR, while the TCRdb copy is restricted to in-frame clones and leaves out a portion. The sample consists of about 130,000 clones, 85% to 90% of them appearing once. The specimen sequenced was peripheral blood. These receptors were obtained from a woman at least 80 years old with COVID-19, enrolled during active disease.

The V and J genes are TRBV9 and TRBJ1-2; D uncertain. V was cut by 0 bases and J by 0 bases, with 9 bases left in between. This CDR3 comprises 15 residues. Looked up from germline, CDR1 is SGDLS and CDR2 is YYNGEE. CDR3 nucleotides: TGTGCCAGCAGCGTAGCCTCGGTTTCTAACTATGGCTACACCTTC. Translated: CASSVASVSNYGYTF. Drawing the rest from reference TRBV9 and TRBJ1-2, the complete variable domain is DSGVTQTPKHLITATGQRVTLRCSPRSGDLSVYWYQQSLDQGLQFLIQYYNGEERAKGNILERFSAQQFPDLHSELNLSSLELGDSALYFCASSVASVSNYGYTFGSGTRLTVV.

The V and J genes are TRBV7-6 and TRBJ2-2, with TRBD1 as a possible D gene (6 bases). The CDR3 is made up of 13 amino acids. Deletions cut 3 bases from V and 5 bases from J, with 7 bases between. Germline lookup yields CDR1 SGHVS and CDR2 FNYEAQ. CDR3 nucleotides: TGTGCCAGCAGCTTCACAGGGACCGGGGAGCTGTTTTTT. This codes for CASSFTGTGELFF.

V gene TRBV5-4 combines with J gene TRBJ2-7; maybe TRBD2 (5 bases). This CDR3 is built from 13 residues. The germline V and J ends were trimmed by 4 bases and 3 bases, with 11 bases remaining between them. Germline V gene data show CDR1 as SGHNT and CDR2 as YYREEE (reference sequence). CDR3 sequence: CASSPPGNYEQYF. CDR3 DNA sequence: TGTGCCAGCAGCCCGCCGGGGAACTACGAGCAGTACTTC.

The chain couples TRBV7-3 to TRBJ2-7, with 10 bases identical to TRBD2. Losses at the gene ends were 2 bases for V and 3 bases for J; bases not matched to a gene: 4. Per the germline V gene, CDR1 is SGHTA and CDR2 is FQGTGA. This CDR3 spans 15 amino acids. This CDR3 reads CASSLCLAGDYEQYF. CDR3 DNA: TGTGCCAGCAGCTTATGCCTAGCGGGAGACTACGAGCAGTACTTC.

The V gene is TRBV11-3, the J gene TRBJ2-7, with D tentatively TRBD1 (5 bases). In germline, CDR1 is SGHNT, CDR2 YENEEA. Trimming removed 1 base at V and 6 bases at J, with 10 bases between. This CDR3 comprises 13 residues. The DNA of the CDR3 is TGTGCCAGCAGCTTAGGGGGCCTACTCGAGCAGTACTTC. Translating it yields CASSLGGLLEQYF.

The CDR3 spells CASSLGGATNYGYTF. CDR3 sequence (DNA): TGCGCCAGCAGCTTAGGGGGGGCCACTAACTATGGCTACACCTTC. The rearrangement links TRBV5-1 to TRBJ1-2, with D perhaps matching TRBD1 (6 bases). Trimming stripped 2 bases from V and 0 bases from J, with 11 bases between. Per the germline V gene, CDR1 is SGHRS and CDR2 is YFSETQ. The CDR3 length is 15 residues.

The chain is built from TRBV5-1 and TRBJ2-2; 8 bases fit TRBD2. Germline CDR1 and CDR2: SGHRS and YFSETQ. V lost 3 bases to trimming and J lost 0 bases; unmatched junction nucleotides: 4. The CDR3 runs to 16 residues. The DNA for the CDR3 is TGCGCCAGCAGCTCTGGACTAGCCCCGAACACCGGGGAGCTGTTTTTT. Translated, it gives CASSSGLAPNTGELFF.

The chain carries TRBV28 and TRBJ2-1; 8 bases align to TRBD1. The CDR3 covers 14 residues. V gave up 4 bases and J gave up 8 bases; unmatched junction bases: 7. Germline V CDR1 and CDR2: MDHEN, SYDVKM. In DNA form, the CDR3 reads TGTGCCAGCAGTTCCCAGGACAGGGTCGATGAGCAGTTCTTC. This translates into CASSSQDRVDEQFF.

The chain is built from TRBV25-1 and TRBJ1-5; D may be TRBD1 (6 bases). The CDR3 runs to 15 residues. V was trimmed by 10 bases and J by 0 bases, leaving 16 bases between them. In germline, CDR1 is MGHDK, CDR2 SYGVNS. The CDR3 here is CANSNPGHSNQPQHF. The CDR3 nucleotides read TGTGCCAACTCGAATCCGGGACATAGCAATCAGCCCCAGCATTTT.

This chain joins TRBV7-2 and TRBJ2-1; 15 bases match TRBD2. The CDR3 has 15 amino acids. Trimming took 4 bases from V and 8 from J; bases not matched to a gene: 3. The germline V gene has CDR1 SGHTA and CDR2 FQGNSA. In nucleotides, the CDR3 is TGTGCCAGCAGCTCGAGGACTAGCGGGAGGGATGAGCAGTTCTTC. This encodes CASSSRTSGRDEQFF.

The CDR3 DNA reads TGCGCCAGCAGCCCCAACTTTAGGACAGGGGATTTCGAAGCTTTCTTT. Protein: CASSPNFRTGDFEAFF. V usage is TRBV5-1 and J usage is TRBJ1-1; 9 positions match TRBD1. CDR3 length: 16 amino acids. V lost 4 bases, J lost 8 bases, and 15 bases stayed unmatched. Per germline, CDR1 SGHRS and CDR2 YFSETQ.

V gene TRBV19 combines with J gene TRBJ2-5, with D perhaps TRBD1 (6 bases). CDR1 and CDR2 (germline): LNHDA, SQIVND (reference sequence). CDR3 size: 17 residues. V was trimmed by 3 bases and J by 1 base, leaving 18 bases between them. CDR3 in amino acids: CASSMGWNGQSQETQYF. CDR3 DNA: TGTGCCAGTAGTATGGGATGGAACGGACAGAGCCAAGAGACCCAGTACTTC.

Only a few counts were recorded for this clone. The rearrangement uses TRBV7-9 and TRBJ1-6; D is uncertain. CDR1 is SEHNR and CDR2 is FQNEAQ in the germline V gene (reference sequence). The CDR3 runs 12 residues. Between the trimmed V and J ends, which lost 10 bases and 10 bases, there was a span of 14 bases. DNA for the CDR3: TGTGCCACCCACCGGGGAGACTCACCCCTCCACTTT. Translation gives CATHRGDSPLHF. Full variable domain (missing parts from reference TRBV7-9 and TRBJ1-6): DTGVSQNPRHKITKRGQNVTFRCDPISEHNRLYWYRQTLGQGPEFLTYFQNEAQLEKSRLLSDRFSAERPKGSFSTLEIQRTEQGDSAMYLCATHRGDSPLHFGNGTRLTVT.

This rearrangement joins TRBV28 to TRBJ1-4; 7 bases are a match to TRBD1. V was pared by 5 bases and J by 4 bases, with 10 bases of the junction left unmatched. Germline CDR1 is MDHEN and CDR2 is SYDVKM. The CDR3 runs to 16 residues. CDR3 nucleotide sequence: TGTGCCAGCAGTCCTACACCCGGGACAGATAATGAAAAACTGTTTTTT. Translation gives CASSPTPGTDNEKLFF.

This clone was picked up one time. The chain combines TRBV27 with TRBJ2-1; 11 nucleotides align to TRBD2. This CDR3 spans 18 amino acids. J was trimmed by 7 bases and V by 5 bases; bases with no gene match: 16. CDR1 and CDR2 (germline): MNHEY, SMNVEV (reference sequence). CDR3 sequence reads: CASSPLGLAGQVGNEQFF. The CDR3 region has the DNA TGTGCCAGCAGTCCCTTAGGACTAGCGGGCCAAGTGGGGAATGAGCAGTTCTTC.

The gene calls are TRBV5-1 and TRBJ2-6; the D gene is possibly TRBD1 (6 bases). Germline V lookup: CDR1 SGHRS, CDR2 YFSETQ. The CDR3 totals 17 residues. Trimming shortened V by 0 bases and J by 0 bases, and 10 bases separated the two germline ends. CDR3 coding DNA: TGCGCCAGCAGCTTGGGCCAGGGGAGCTCTGGGGCCAACGTCCTGACTTTC. It translates to CASSLGQGSSGANVLTF.

The genes are TRBV29-1 and TRBJ2-4; unclear D gene. The germline V and J ends were trimmed by 8 bases and 4 bases, with 15 bases remaining between them. Germline V gene lookup returns CDR1 SQVTM and CDR2 ANQGSEA. This CDR3 is built from 13 residues. CDR3 coding DNA: TGCAGCACCCCAAGAGCGCTGAAAAACATTCAGTACTTC. Protein sequence: CSTPRALKNIQYF.